The 10 T cell receptor beta chains in this list originate from one sample, sequenced in a study of persistence of HIV-infected CD4 T cells. Nonspecific anti-CD3/anti-CD28 bead stimulation represents the broad CD4+ T cell repertoire. Sorting selected CD4+ T cells upregulating both CD40 ligand and CD69. Antigens of these TCRs are unknown. Sequencing used immunoSEQ version 4 in survey mode. Profiled with immunoSEQ multiplex PCR; TCRdb holds only in-frame clones, not every one. The sample holds about 40,000 clones, approximately 88% seen once. Sequencing was performed on CD4+ T cells sorted from PBMCs after approximately 19-hour stimulation, taken from a patient who received antiretroviral therapy. Every receptor here comes from an adult man with HIV who was CMV-seropositive.

V gene TRBV30 combines with J gene TRBJ1-6; D might be TRBD1 (6 bases). Trimming stripped 2 bases from V and 7 bases from J, with 9 bases between. The CDR3 consists of 13 residues. Per germline, CDR1 GTSNPN and CDR2 SVGIG (reference sequence). The CDR3 protein is CAWSLQGNSPLHF. The CDR3 region has the DNA TGTGCCTGGAGTCTCCAGGGGAATTCACCCCTCCACTTT.

The V call is TRBV18, the J call TRBJ1-2, with D uncertain. CDR1 KGHSH and CDR2 LQKENI come from the germline V gene. The CDR3 runs to 15 residues. Trimming shortened V by 2 bases and J by 0 bases, and 10 bases separated the two germline ends. The CDR3 DNA reads as TGTGCCAGCTCACCAGACACCGGGACTAACTATGGCTACACCTTC. Translating it yields CASSPDTGTNYGYTF.

The chain combines TRBV10-3 with TRBJ1-2; 9 bases fit TRBD1. V dropped 3 bases and J dropped 12; count of bases not matched to a gene: 17. The CDR3 extends over 16 amino acids. Germline V gene sequence: CDR1 ENHRY, CDR2 SYGVKD. Here the CDR3 DNA reads TGTGCCATCAGTGAAGGGGGGGGGACAGGGAGATCGATGAACACCTTC. Translation gives CAISEGGGTGRSMNTF.

V and J are TRBV19 and TRBJ2-7; 8 nucleotides line up with TRBD1. The CDR3 extends over 15 amino acids. With 4 bases clipped from V and 0 bases from J, the junction kept 5 bases outside the gene matches. CDR1 is LNHDA and CDR2 is SQIVND in the germline V gene (reference sequence). The DNA for the CDR3 is TGTGCCAGTAGTACCCAGGGGGCAGGCTCCTACGAGCAGTACTTC. It specifies CASSTQGAGSYEQYF.

The CDR3 DNA follows: TGTGCCAGCATGCGTGGAGAGACCCAGTACTTC. Amino acid sequence: CASMRGETQYF. This chain connects TRBV2 to TRBJ2-5; D not resolved. The length of the CDR3 is 11 residues. Germline lookup yields CDR1 SNHLY and CDR2 FYNNEI. Trimming shortened V by 7 bases and J by 4 bases, and 7 bases separated the two germline ends.

This chain connects TRBV13 to TRBJ1-1; D possibly corresponds to TRBD1 (5 bases). CDR3 length equals 14 residues. Germline V lookup: CDR1 PRHDT, CDR2 FYEKMQ (reference sequence). Trimming shortened V by 5 bases and J by 3 bases, and 13 bases separated the two germline ends. The CDR3 sequence is CASSLTPGDTEAFF. CDR3 nucleotide sequence: TGTGCCAGCAGCCTCACCCCGGGGGACACTGAAGCTTTCTTT. Combining the CDR3 with reference TRBV13 and TRBJ1-1 gives the whole variable domain AAGVIQSPRHLIKEKRETATLKCYPIPRHDTVYWYQQGPGQDPQFLISFYEKMQSDKGSIPDRFSAQQFSDYHSELNMSSLELGDSALYFCASSLTPGDTEAFFGQGTRLTVV.

Here the CDR3 reads CASRKDEVGEQYF. The CDR3 coding sequence is TGTGCCAGCAGAAAGGATGAGGTAGGGGAGCAGTACTTC. V and J are TRBV2 and TRBJ2-7; D call uncertain. The germline V and J ends were trimmed by 6 bases and 7 bases, with 16 bases remaining between them. CDR3 length equals 13 residues. Germline values: CDR1 SNHLY, CDR2 FYNNEI.

This chain links TRBV10-3 with TRBJ2-1, with D perhaps TRBD2 (6 bases). Germline CDR1 is ENHRY and CDR2 is SYGVKD. V was shortened by 6 bases and J by 0 bases, with 12 bases between the two germline ends. This CDR3 spans 15 amino acids. The CDR3 is CAIRNERASYNEQFF. The CDR3, as DNA: TGTGCCATCAGAAATGAGCGGGCCTCCTACAATGAGCAGTTCTTC.

The table lists this clone with a count of one. This chain connects TRBV11-2 to TRBJ2-7, with D unresolved. The germline V gene encodes CDR1 SGHAT and CDR2 FQNNGV. V was cut by 3 bases and J by 6 bases, with 3 bases left in between. The CDR3 runs 10 residues. The CDR3 is CASSLGEQYF. The CDR3 DNA is TGTGCCAGCAGCTTGGGCGAGCAGTACTTC.

This clone was detected a few times. V is TRBV19 and J is TRBJ1-1; no clear D. The V and J ends lost 1 base and 2 bases respectively, with 11 bases between them. This CDR3 comprises 15 residues. Germline lookup yields CDR1 LNHDA and CDR2 SQIVND (reference sequence). The CDR3 region is CASSIVAAGNTEAFF. DNA for the CDR3: TGTGCCAGTAGTATAGTAGCGGCTGGAAACACTGAAGCTTTCTTT.